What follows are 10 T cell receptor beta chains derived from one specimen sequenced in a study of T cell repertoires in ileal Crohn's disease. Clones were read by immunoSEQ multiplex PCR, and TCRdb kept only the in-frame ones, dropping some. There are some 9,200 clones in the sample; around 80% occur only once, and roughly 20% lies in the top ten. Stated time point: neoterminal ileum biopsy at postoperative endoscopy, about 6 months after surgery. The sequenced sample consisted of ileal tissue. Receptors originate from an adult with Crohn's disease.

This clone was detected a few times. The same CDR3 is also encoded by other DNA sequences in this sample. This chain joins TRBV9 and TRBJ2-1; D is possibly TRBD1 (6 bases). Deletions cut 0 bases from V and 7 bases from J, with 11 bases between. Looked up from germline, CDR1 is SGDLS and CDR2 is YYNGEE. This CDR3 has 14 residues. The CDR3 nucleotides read TGTGCCAGCAGCGTAGGGGGGCTGGGAAATGAGCAGTTCTTC. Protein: CASSVGGLGNEQFF. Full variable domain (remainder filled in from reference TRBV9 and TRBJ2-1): DSGVTQTPKHLITATGQRVTLRCSPRSGDLSVYWYQQSLDQGLQFLIQYYNGEERAKGNILERFSAQQFPDLHSELNLSSLELGDSALYFCASSVGGLGNEQFFGPGTRLTVL.

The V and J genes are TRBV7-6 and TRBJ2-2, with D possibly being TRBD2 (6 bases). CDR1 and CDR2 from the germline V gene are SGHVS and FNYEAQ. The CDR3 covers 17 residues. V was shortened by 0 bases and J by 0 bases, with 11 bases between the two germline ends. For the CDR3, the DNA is TGTGCCAGCAGCTTAGCGAAGGGACTTCCGAACACCGGGGAGCTGTTTTTT. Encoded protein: CASSLAKGLPNTGELFF.

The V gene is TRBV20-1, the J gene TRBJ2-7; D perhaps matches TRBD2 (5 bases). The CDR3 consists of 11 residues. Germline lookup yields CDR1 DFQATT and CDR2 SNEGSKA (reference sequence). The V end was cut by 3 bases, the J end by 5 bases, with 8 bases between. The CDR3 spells CSASAGDEQYF. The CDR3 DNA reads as TGCAGTGCTAGCGCGGGTGACGAGCAGTACTTC.

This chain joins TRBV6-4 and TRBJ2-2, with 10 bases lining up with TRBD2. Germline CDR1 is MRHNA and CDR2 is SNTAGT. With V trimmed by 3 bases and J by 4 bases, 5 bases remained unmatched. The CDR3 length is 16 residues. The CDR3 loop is CASSEGLAATTGELFF. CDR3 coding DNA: TGTGCCAGCAGTGAAGGACTAGCGGCTACCACCGGGGAGCTGTTTTTT.

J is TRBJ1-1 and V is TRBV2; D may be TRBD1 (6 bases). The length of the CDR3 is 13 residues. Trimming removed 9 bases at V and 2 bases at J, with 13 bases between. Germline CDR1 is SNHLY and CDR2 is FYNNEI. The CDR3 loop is CASPTRGNTEAFF. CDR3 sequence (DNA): TGTGCCAGTCCGACCAGGGGAAACACTGAAGCTTTCTTT.

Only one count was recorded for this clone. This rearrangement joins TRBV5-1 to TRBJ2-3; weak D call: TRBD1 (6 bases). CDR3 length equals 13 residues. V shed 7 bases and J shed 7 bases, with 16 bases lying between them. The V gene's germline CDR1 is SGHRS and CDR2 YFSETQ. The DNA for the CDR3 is TGCGCCAGCTACGACATCAGGGGATATACGCAGTATTTT. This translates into CASYDIRGYTQYF.

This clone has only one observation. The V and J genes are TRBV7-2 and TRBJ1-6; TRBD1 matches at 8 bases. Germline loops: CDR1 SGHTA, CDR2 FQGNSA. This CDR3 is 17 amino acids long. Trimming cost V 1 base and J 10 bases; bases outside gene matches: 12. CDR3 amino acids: CASSLGEAGQALSPLHF. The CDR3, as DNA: TGTGCCAGCAGCTTAGGGGAGGCGGGACAGGCCTTATCACCCCTCCACTTT.

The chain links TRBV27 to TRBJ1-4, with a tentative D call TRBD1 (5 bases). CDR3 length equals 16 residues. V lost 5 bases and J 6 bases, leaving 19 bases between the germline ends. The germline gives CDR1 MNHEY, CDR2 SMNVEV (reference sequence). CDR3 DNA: TGTGCCAGCAGTCCCCTTGGGGGGGGAGGGGATGAAAAACTGTTTTTT. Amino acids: CASSPLGGGGDEKLFF.

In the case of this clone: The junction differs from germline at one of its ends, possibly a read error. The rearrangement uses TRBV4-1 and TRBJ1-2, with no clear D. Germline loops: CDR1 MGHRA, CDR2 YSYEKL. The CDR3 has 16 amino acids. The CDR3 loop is CASSRPGETWAYGYPF. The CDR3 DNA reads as TGCGCCAGCAGCCGCCCCGGCGAAACCTGGGCATATGGCTACCCCTTC.

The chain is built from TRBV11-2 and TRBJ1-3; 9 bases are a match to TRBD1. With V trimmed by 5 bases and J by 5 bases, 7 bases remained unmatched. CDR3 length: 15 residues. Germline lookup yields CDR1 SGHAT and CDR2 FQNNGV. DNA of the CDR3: TGTGCCAGCAGCCCACCGGGACAGGGTAGAAACACCATATATTTT. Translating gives CASSPPGQGRNTIYF.